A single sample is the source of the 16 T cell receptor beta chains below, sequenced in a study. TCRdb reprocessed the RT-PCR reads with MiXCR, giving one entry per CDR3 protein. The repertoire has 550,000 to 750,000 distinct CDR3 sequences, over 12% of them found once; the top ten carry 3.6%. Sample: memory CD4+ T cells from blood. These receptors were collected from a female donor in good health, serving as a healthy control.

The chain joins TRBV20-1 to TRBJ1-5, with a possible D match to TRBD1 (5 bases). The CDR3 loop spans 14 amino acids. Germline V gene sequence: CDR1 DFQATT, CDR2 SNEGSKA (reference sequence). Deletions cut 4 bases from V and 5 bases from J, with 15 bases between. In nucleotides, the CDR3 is TGCAGTGCTATTAACTCCGGGACCGATCAGCCCCAGCATTTT. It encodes CSAINSGTDQPQHF.

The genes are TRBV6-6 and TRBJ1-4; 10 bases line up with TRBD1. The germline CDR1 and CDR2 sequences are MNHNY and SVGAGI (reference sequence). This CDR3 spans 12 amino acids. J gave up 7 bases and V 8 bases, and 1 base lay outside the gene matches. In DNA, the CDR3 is TGTGCCAGCCGGGACAGGGGTGAAAAACTGTTTTTT. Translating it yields CASRDRGEKLFF.

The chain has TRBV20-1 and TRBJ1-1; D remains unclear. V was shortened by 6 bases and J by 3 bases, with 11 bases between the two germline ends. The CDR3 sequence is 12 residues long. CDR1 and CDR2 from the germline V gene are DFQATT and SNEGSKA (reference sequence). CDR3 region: CSAPRTDTEAFF. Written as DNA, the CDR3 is TGCAGTGCGCCCCGAACGGACACTGAAGCTTTCTTT.

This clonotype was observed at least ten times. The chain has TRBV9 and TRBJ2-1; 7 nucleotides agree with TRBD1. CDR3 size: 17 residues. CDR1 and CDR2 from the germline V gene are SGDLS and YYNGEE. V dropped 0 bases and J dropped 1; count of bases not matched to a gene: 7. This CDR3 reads CASSVAQTGKSYNEQFF. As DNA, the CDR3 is TGTGCCAGCAGCGTAGCTCAGACAGGGAAGTCCTACAATGAGCAGTTCTTC.

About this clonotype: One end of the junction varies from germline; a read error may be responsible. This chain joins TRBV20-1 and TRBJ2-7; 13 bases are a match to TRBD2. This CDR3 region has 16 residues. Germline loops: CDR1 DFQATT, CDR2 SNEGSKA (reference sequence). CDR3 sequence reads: CSASSPGLAGSSEQYF. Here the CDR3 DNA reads TGCAGTGCTAGTAGCCCGGGACTAGCGGGATCCTCCGAGCAGTACTTC.

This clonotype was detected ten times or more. Here the CDR3 reads CASSWKETQYF. CDR3 nucleotide sequence: TGCGCCAGCAGCTGGAAAGAGACCCAGTACTTC. The gene calls are TRBV5-1 and TRBJ2-5, with D unclear. CDR3 size: 11 residues. The germline V gene has CDR1 SGHRS and CDR2 YFSETQ. Trimming removed 3 bases from V and 3 bases from J, with 3 bases in between.

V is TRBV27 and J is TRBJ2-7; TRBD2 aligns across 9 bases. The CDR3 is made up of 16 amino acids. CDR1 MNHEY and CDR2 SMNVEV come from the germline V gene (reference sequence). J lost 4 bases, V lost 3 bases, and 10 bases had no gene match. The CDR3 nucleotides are TGTGCCAGCAGTTTTTTGGGTAGCGGGAGTGTGTACGAGCAGTACTTC. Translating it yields CASSFLGSGSVYEQYF.

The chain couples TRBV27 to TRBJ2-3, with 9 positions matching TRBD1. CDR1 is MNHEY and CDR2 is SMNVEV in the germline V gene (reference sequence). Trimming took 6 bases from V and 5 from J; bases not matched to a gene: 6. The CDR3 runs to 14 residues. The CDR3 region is CASRYGTGKDTQYF. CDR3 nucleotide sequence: TGTGCCAGCAGATACGGGACAGGGAAAGATACGCAGTATTTT.

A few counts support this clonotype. DNA of the CDR3: TGTGCCAGCAGTTACAACGGACAGGGGGCTTCGGAGACCCAGTACTTC. Amino acids: CASSYNGQGASETQYF. V usage is TRBV6-2 or TRBV6-3 and J usage is TRBJ2-5; 11 positions agree with TRBD1. With V trimmed by 2 bases and J by 5 bases, 7 bases remained unmatched. The CDR3 totals 16 residues. The germline V gene has CDR1 MNHEY and CDR2 SVGEGT.

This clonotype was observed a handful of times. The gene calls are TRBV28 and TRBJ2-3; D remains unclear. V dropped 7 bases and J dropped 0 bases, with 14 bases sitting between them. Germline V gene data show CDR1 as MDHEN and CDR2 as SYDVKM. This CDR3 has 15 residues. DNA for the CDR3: TGTGCCAGCACGCCCCCGGCACGAAGCACAGATACGCAGTATTTT. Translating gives CASTPPARSTDTQYF.

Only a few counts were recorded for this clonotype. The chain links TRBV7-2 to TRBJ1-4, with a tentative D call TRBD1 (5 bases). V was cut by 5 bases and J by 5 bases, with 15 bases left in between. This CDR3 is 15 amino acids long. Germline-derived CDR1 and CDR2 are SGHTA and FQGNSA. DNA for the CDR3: TGTGCCAGCAGCCCCGCGGGGACCCCCAATGAAAAACTGTTTTTT. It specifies CASSPAGTPNEKLFF.

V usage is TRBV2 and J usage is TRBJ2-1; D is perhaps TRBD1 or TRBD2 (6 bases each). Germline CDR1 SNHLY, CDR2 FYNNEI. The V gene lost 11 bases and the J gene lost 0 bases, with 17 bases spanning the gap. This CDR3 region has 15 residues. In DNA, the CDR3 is TGTGCCGGCAAGGGGGTAGCGGCCTCCTACAATGAGCAGTTCTTC. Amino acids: CAGKGVAASYNEQFF.

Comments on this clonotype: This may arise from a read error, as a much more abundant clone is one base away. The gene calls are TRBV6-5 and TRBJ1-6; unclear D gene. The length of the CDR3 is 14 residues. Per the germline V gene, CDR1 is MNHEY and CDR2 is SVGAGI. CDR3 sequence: CASCYSPQQAPLHF. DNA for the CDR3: TGTGCCAGCTGTTACTCGCCACAACAAGCACCCCTCCACTTT.

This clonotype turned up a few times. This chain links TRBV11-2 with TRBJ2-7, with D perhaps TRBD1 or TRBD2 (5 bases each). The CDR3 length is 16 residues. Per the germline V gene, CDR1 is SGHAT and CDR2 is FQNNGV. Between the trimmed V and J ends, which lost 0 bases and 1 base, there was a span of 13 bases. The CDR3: CASSLDGEGWSYEQYF. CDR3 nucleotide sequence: TGTGCCAGCAGCTTAGATGGAGAGGGGTGGTCCTACGAGCAGTACTTC.

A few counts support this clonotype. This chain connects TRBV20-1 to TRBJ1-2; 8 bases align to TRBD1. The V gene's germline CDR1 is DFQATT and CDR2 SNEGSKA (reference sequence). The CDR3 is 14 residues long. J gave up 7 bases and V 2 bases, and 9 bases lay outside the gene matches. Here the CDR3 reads CSARNTGGSFGYTF. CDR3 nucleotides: TGCAGTGCTAGAAACACAGGGGGGAGTTTTGGCTACACCTTC.

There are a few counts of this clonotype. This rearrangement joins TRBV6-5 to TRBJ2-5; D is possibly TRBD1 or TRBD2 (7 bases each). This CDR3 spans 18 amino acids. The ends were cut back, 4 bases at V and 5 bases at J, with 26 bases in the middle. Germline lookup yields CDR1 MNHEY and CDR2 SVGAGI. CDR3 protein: CASSSWGGRGGYMETQYF. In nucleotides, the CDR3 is TGTGCCAGCAGTTCTTGGGGGGGTCGAGGGGGCTATATGGAGACCCAGTACTTC.